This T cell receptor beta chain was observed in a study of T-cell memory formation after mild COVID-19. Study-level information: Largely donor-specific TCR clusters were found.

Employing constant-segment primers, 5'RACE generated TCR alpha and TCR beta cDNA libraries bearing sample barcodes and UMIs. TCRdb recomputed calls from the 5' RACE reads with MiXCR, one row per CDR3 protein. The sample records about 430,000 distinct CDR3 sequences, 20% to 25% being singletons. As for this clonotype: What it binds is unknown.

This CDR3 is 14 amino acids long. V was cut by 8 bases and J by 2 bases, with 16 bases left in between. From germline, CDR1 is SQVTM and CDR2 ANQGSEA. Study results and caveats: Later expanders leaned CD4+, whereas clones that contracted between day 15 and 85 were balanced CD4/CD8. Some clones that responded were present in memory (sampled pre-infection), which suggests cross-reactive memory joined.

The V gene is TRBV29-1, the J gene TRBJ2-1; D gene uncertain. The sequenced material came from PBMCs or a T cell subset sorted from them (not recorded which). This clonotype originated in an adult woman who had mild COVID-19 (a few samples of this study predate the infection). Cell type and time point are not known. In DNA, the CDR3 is TGCAGCTTTACCAGAAGCAGAACCTACAATGAGCAGTTCTTC. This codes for CSFTRSRTYNEQFF.